Below are 2 T cell receptor beta chains sequenced from a single sample in a study of cytomegalovirus exposure and HLA in healthy donors. The PCR employed 60 Vbeta primers together with 13 Jbeta primers. Produced via immunoSEQ multiplex PCR; TCRdb's table is partial and in-frame only. Among around 94,000 clones listed, 76% were seen once. Sequenced input: PBMCs. Receptors were obtained from an older woman in good health and CMV-seropositive.

This clone was seen a single time. This chain connects TRBV5-4 to TRBJ2-7, with 7 nucleotides matching TRBD2. Germline lookup yields CDR1 SGHNT and CDR2 YYREEE (reference sequence). V shed 4 bases and J 4 bases; nucleotides not matched to a gene: 17. The CDR3 has 17 amino acids. CDR3: CASSPGRRGEGHYEQYF. The CDR3 DNA reads as TGTGCCAGCAGCCCAGGCAGACGGGGGGAGGGCCATTACGAGCAGTACTTC.

The chain couples TRBV6-5 to TRBJ1-1; 8 bases fit TRBD1. The germline CDR1 and CDR2 sequences are MNHEY and SVGAGI. The CDR3 length is 13 residues. Losses at the gene ends were 4 bases for V and 6 bases for J; bases not matched to a gene: 4. The CDR3: CASSLRQGSEAFF. In DNA, the CDR3 is TGTGCCAGCAGTTTGAGACAGGGGTCTGAAGCTTTCTTT.